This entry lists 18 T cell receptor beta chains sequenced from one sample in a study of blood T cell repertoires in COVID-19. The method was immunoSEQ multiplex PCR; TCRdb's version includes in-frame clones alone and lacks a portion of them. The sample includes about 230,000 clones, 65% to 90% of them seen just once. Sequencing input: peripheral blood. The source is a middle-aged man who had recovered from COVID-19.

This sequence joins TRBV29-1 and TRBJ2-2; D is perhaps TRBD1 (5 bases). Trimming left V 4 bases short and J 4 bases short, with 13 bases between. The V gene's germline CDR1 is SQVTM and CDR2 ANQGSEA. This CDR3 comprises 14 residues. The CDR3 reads CSVGSGKGTGELFF. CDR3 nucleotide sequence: TGCAGCGTTGGGTCAGGGAAAGGCACCGGGGAGCTGTTTTTT.

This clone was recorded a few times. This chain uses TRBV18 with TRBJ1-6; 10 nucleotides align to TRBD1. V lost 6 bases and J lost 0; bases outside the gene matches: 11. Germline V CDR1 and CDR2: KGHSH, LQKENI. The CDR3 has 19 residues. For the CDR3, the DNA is TGTGCCAGCTCGGGCCGGGACAGGGGCCTGAGCTCCTATAATTCACCCCTCCACTTT. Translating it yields CASSGRDRGLSSYNSPLHF.

The CDR3 coding sequence is TGTGCCAGCTCACCACCGGTTTTTATCGAGGGCGAAGCTTTCTTT. Its translation is CASSPPVFIEGEAFF. The chain carries TRBV18 and TRBJ1-1; the D is unclear. CDR3 length: 15 residues. With 0 bases removed from V and 8 bases from J, the gap between germline ends came to 16 bases. Germline V lookup: CDR1 KGHSH, CDR2 LQKENI.

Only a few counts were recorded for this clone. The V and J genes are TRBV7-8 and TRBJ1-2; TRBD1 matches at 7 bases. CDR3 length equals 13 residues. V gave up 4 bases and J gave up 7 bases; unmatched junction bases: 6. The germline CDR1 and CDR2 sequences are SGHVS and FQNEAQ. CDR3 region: CASSYRGGGGYTF. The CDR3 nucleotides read TGTGCCAGCAGCTACAGGGGCGGAGGTGGCTACACCTTC.

CDR3 DNA sequence: TGTGCCAGCAGCGACAAGCCCTATGGCTACACCTTC. This gives the protein CASSDKPYGYTF. V and J are TRBV6-5 and TRBJ1-2; D is undetermined. In germline, CDR1 is MNHEY, CDR2 SVGAGI. Deletions cut 6 bases from V and 4 bases from J, with 9 bases between. This CDR3 region has 12 residues.

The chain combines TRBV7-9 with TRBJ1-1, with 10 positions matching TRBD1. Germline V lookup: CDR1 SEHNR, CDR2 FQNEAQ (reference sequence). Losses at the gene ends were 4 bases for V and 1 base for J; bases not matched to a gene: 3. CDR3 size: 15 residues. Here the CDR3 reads CASSSRDRGNTEAFF. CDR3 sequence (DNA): TGTGCCAGCAGCTCACGGGACAGGGGGAACACTGAAGCTTTCTTT.

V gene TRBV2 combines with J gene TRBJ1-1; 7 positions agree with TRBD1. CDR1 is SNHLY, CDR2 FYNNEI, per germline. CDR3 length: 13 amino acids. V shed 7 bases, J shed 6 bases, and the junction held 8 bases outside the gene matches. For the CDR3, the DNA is TGTGCCAGCACCGAACAGGGGAGCGCTGAAGCTTTCTTT. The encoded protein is CASTEQGSAEAFF.

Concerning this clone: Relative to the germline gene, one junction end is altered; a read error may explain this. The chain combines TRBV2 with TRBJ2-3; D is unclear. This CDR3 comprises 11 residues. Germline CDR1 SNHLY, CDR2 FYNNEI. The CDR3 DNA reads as TGTGTCAGCAGAGCCACAGATACGCAGTATTTT. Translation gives CVSRATDTQYF.

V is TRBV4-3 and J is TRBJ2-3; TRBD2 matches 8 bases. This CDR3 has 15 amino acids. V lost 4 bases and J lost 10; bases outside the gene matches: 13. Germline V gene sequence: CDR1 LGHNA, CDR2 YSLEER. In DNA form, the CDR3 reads TGCGCCAGCAGCCCTTTGGGGCGGGGGGTCGATGCGCAGTATTTT. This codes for CASSPLGRGVDAQYF.

The CDR3 DNA is TGTGCTAGTGGTTTGGGGCAGGGGGCAGACGAGCAGTACTTC. The encoded protein is CASGLGQGADEQYF. V and J are TRBV12-5 and TRBJ2-7, with 8 bases matching TRBD1. Per germline, CDR1 LGHNT and CDR2 FRNRAP. The CDR3 covers 14 residues. Trimming removed 1 base from V and 5 bases from J; junction bases left unmatched: 4.

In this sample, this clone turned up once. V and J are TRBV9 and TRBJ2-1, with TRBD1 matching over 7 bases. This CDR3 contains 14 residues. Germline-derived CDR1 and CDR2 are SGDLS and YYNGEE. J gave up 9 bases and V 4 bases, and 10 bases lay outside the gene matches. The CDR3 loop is CASSTSGTAFEQFF. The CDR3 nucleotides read TGTGCCAGCAGCACCTCCGGGACAGCGTTTGAGCAGTTCTTC.

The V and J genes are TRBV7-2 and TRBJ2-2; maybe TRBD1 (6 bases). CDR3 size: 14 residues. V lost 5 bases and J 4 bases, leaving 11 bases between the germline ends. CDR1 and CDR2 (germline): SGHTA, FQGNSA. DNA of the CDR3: TGTGCCAGCAGCCCAGCAGGGGCCACCGGGGAGCTGTTTTTT. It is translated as CASSPAGATGELFF. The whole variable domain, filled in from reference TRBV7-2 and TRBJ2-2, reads GAGVSQSPSNKVTEKGKDVELRCDPISGHTALYWYRQSLGQGLEFLIYFQGNSAPDKSGLPSDRFSAERTGGSVSTLTIQRTQQEDSAVYLCASSPAGATGELFFGEGSRLTVL.

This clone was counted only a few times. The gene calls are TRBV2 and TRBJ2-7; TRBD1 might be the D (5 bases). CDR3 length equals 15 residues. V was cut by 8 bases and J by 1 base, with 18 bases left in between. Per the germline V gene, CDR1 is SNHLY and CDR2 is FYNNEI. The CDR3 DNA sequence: TGTGCCAGCTCCCCCGAACAGGTCACTTCCTACGAGCAGTACTTC. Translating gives CASSPEQVTSYEQYF.

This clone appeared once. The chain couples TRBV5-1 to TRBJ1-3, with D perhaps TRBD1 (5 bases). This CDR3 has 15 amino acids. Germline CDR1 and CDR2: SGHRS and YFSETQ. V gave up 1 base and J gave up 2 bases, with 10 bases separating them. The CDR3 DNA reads TGCGCCAGCAGCTTGTTCTCGGGGGCTGGAAACACCATATATTTT. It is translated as CASSLFSGAGNTIYF.

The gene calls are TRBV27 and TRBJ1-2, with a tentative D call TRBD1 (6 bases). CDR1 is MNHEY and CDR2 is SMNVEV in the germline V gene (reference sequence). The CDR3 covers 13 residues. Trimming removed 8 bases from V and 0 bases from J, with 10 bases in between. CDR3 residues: CASRTEPNYGYTF. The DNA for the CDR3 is TGTGCCAGCCGGACAGAACCTAACTATGGCTACACCTTC.

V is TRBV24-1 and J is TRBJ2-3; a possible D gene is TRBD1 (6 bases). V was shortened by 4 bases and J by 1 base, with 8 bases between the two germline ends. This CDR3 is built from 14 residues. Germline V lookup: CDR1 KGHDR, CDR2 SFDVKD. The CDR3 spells CATSDRGGTDTQYF. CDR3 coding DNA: TGTGCCACCAGTGACAGGGGCGGCACAGATACGCAGTATTTT.

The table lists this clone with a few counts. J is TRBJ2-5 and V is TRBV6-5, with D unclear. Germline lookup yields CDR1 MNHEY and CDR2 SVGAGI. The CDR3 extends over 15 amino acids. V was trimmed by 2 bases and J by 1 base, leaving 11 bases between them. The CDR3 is CASSYTAELQETQYF. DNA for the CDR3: TGTGCCAGCAGTTACACGGCGGAGCTCCAAGAGACCCAGTACTTC.

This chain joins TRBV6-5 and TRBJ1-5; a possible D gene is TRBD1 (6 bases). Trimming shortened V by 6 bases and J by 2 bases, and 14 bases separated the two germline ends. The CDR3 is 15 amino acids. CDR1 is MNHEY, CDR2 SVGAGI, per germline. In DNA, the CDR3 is TGTGCCAGCAGGAAAGACAGGTCGCGCAATCAGCCCCAGCATTTT. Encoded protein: CASRKDRSRNQPQHF.